This T cell receptor (beta chain) was identified during a study of shared clonotypes between healthy human individuals. The protocol was immunoSEQ multiplex PCR, while the TCRdb copy is restricted to in-frame clones and leaves out a portion. The sample has roughly 2.6 million clones, approximately 92% seen once; the top ten hold around 0.15%. The V gene's germline CDR1 is SNHLY and CDR2 FYNNEI. Between the trimmed V and J ends, which lost 8 bases and 0 bases, there was a span of 13 bases. The CDR3 is 14 residues long. Comment on this clone: Its antigen is undetermined.

Broader study findings: Rarefaction curves obtained for sorted subsets showed sequencing incomplete despite large depth.

The sequencing sample was made of naive CD4+ T cells sorted from blood. Subset of the sample: CD45RA+ positively selected. The rearrangement uses TRBV2 and TRBJ1-1; D ambiguous. This sequence originates from a young man in good health. The CDR3 reads CASPRRGVNTEAFF. In DNA form, the CDR3 reads TGTGCCAGCCCCCGGCGCGGGGTGAACACTGAAGCTTTCTTT.